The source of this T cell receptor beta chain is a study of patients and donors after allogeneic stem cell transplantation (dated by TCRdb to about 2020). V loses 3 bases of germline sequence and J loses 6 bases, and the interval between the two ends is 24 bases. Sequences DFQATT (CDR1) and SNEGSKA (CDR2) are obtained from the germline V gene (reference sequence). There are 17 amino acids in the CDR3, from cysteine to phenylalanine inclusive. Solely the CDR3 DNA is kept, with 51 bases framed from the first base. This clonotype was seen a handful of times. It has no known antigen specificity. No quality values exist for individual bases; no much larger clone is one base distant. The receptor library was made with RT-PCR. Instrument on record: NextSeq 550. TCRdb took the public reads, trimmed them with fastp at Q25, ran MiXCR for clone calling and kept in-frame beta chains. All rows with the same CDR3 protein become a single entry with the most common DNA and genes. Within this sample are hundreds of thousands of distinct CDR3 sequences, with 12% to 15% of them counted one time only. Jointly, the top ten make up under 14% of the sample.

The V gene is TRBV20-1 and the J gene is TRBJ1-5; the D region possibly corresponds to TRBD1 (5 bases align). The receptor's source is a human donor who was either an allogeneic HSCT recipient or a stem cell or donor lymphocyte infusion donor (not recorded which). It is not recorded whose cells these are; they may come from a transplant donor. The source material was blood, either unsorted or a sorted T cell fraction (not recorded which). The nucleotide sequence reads TGCAGTGCTAGCCCATGGGCAGGGATGGGGTTTACTCAGCCCCAGCATTTT. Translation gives CSASPWAGMGFTQPQHF.